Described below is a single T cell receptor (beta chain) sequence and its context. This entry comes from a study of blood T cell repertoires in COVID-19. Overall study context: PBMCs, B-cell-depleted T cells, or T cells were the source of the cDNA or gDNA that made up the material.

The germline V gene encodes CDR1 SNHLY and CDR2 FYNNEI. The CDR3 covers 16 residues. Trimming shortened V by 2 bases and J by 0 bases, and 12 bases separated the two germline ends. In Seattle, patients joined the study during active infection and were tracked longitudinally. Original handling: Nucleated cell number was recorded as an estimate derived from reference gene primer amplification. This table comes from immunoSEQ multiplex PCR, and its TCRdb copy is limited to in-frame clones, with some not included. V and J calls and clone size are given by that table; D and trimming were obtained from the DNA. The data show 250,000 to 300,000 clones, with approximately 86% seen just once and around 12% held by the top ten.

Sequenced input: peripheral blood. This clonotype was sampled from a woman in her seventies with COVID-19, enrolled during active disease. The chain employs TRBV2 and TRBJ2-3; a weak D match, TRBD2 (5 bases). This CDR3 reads CASSESARASTDTQYF. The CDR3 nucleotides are TGTGCCAGCAGTGAATCCGCGCGGGCCAGCACAGATACGCAGTATTTT.